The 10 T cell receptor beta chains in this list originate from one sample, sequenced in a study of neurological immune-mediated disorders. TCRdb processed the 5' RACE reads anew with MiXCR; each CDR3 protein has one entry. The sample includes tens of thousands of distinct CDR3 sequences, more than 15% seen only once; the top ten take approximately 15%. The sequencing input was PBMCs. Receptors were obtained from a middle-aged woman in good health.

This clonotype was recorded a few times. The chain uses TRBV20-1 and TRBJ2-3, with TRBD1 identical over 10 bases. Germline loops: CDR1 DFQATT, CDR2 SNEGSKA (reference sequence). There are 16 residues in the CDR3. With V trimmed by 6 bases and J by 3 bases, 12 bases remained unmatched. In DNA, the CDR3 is TGCAGTGCCACCTCCAGGGGACAGGGGAGGACAGATACGCAGTATTTT. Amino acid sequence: CSATSRGQGRTDTQYF.

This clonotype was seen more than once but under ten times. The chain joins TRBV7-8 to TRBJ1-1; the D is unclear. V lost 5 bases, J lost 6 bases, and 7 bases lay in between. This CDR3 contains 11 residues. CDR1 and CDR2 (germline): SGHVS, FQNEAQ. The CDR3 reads CASSPVAEAFF. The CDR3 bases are TGTGCCAGCAGCCCGGTTGCTGAAGCTTTCTTT.

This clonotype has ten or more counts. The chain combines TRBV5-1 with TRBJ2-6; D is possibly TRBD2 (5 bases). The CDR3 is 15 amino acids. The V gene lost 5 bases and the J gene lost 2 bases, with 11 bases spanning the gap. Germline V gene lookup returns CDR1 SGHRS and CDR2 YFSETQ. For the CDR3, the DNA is TGCGCCAGCAGGACGGGGATCCCTGGGGCCAACGTCCTGACTTTC. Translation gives CASRTGIPGANVLTF.

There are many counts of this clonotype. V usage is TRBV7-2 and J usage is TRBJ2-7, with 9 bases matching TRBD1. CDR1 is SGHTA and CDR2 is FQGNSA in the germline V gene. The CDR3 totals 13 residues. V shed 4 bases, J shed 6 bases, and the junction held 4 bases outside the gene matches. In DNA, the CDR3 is TGTGCCAGCAGCTGGGGACAGGGAGGCGAGCAGTACTTC. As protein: CASSWGQGGEQYF.

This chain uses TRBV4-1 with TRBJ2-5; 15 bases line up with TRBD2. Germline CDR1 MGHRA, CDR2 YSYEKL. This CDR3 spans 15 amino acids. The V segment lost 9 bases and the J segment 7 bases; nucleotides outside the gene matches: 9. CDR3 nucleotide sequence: TGCGCCAGTAGCTTGGAGGGACTAGCGGGGGGGACCCAGTACTTC. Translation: CASSLEGLAGGTQYF.

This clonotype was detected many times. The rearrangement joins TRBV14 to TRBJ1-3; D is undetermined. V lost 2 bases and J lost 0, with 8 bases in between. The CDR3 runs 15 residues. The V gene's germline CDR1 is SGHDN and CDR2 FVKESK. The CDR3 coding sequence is TGTGCCAGCAGCCAAAACAGACCCTCTGGAAACACCATATATTTT. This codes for CASSQNRPSGNTIYF.

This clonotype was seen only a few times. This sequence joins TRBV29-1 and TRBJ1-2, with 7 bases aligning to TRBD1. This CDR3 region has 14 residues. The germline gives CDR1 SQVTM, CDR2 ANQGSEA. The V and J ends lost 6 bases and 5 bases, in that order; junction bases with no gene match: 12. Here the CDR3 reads CSVANSDRDYGYTF. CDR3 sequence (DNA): TGCAGCGTCGCTAATTCTGACAGGGATTATGGCTACACCTTC.

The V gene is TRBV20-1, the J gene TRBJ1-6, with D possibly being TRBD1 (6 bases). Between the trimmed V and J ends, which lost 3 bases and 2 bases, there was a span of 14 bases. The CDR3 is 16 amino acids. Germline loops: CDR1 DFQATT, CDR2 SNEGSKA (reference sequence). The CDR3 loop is CSARDPRGPYNSPLHF. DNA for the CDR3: TGCAGTGCTAGGGACCCCCGGGGGCCCTATAATTCACCCCTCCACTTT.

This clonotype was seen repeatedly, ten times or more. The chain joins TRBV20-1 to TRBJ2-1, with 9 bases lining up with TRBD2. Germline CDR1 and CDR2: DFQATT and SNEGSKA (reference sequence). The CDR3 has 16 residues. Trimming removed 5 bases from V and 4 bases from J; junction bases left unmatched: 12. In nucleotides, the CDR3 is TGCAGTGCTCCCGCGGGGGGGGGGCGAAGATACAATGAGCAGTTCTTC. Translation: CSAPAGGGRRYNEQFF.

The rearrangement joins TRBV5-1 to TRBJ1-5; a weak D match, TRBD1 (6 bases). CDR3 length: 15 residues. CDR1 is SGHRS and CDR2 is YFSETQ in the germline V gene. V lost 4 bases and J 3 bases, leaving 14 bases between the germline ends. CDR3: CASSPGTKPNQPQHF. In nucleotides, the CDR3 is TGCGCCAGCAGCCCCGGGACAAAACCCAATCAGCCCCAGCATTTT.